This T cell receptor beta chain was documented in a study of blood T cell repertoires in COVID-19. At the level of the study: The origin of the acute and convalescent COVID-19 samples was the United States, Italy and Spain.

Germline V gene data show CDR1 as MNHEY and CDR2 as SMNVEV (reference sequence). The CDR3 loop spans 13 amino acids. Trimming stripped 3 bases from V and 8 bases from J, with 13 bases between. As originally analysed: Nucleated cell counts were estimated from reference gene primer amplification. Assay: immunoSEQ multiplex PCR; the TCRdb copy retains only in-frame clones and omits some. That table gives V, J and clone size, and the DNA gave D and trimming. The sample records roughly 250,000 clones, about nine tenths being singletons. The receptor comes from a middle-aged woman with acute COVID-19. The material sequenced was PBMCs or T cells enriched from blood (not recorded which). This sequence joins TRBV27 and TRBJ1-2, with D uncertain. The CDR3 sequence is CASSFEAESGYTF. In DNA form, the CDR3 reads TGTGCCAGCAGTTTTGAGGCTGAGTCGGGCTACACCTTC.